A single T cell receptor (beta chain) is shown here with its context. Its specificity is unknown. The PCR made use of 60 Vbeta and 13 Jbeta primers. Libraries were prepared by immunoSEQ multiplex PCR; TCRdb keeps only in-frame clonotypes and omits some of them. The table lists under 150,000 clones, 75% to 90% of them singletons. CDR1 is GTSNPN and CDR2 is SVGIG in the germline V gene (reference sequence). CDR3 length: 15 amino acids. The germline V and J ends were trimmed by 2 bases and 0 bases, with 10 bases remaining between them. The data were obtained in a study of cytomegalovirus exposure and HLA in healthy donors. Regarding the study as a whole: Earlier findings revealed that most TCR beta V segments proved productive either about 87% or about 30% of the time.

Every donor was a healthy person donating bone marrow. This clonotype was obtained from a man aged 30 to 39 in good health and CMV-seronegative. Sequencing input: PBMCs. The chain carries TRBV30 and TRBJ2-2, with D possibly being TRBD2 (5 bases). CDR3 amino acids: CAWSILSANTGELFF. CDR3 nucleotides: TGTGCCTGGAGTATACTTAGCGCGAACACCGGGGAGCTGTTTTTT. Supplemented by reference TRBV30 and TRBJ2-2, the full variable domain reads SQTIHQWPATLVQPVGSPLSLECTVEGTSNPNLYWYRQAAGRGLQLLFYSVGIGQISSEVPQNLSASRPQDRQFILSSKKLLLSDSGFYLCAWSILSANTGELFFGEGSRLTVL.